A single sample gave rise to the 28 T cell receptor beta chains below, sequenced in a study of regulatory T cells in long-lasting Graves disease. Libraries of TCR beta came from iRepertoire HTBI primers plus Arm-PCR of CDR3 regions. TCRdb re-called the multiplex PCR reads with MiXCR, one entry per CDR3 protein. This sample has about 400,000 distinct CDR3 sequences; about 15% occur once, and the top ten carry around 7.6%. This sample's time point: newly diagnosed GD, antithyroid drugs for less than 3 months. TCR sequences were obtained from RNA taken from PBMCs. The same specimen was also included in a second study, on T cells in Graves' hyperthyroidism and ophthalmopathy.

The material was peripheral blood mononuclear cells (PBMCs), obtained at new diagnosis, from a patient treated with antithyroid drugs. The receptors stem from a woman between 40 and 50 years old with Graves disease.

This clonotype came up many times. This rearrangement joins TRBV12-3 or TRBV12-4 to TRBJ2-4; TRBD1 or TRBD2 may be the D gene (5 bases each). The V end lost 5 bases, the J end lost 3 bases, and 14 bases lay between the germline ends. This CDR3 region has 15 residues. CDR3 region: CASSPRGVSKNIQYF. The DNA of the CDR3 is TGTGCCAGCAGTCCCCGAGGGGTGAGCAAAAACATTCAGTACTTC.

The CDR3 spells CASSYSRLVPTYNEQFF. CDR3 sequence (DNA): TGTGCCAGCAGTTACTCGAGACTAGTCCCTACCTACAATGAGCAGTTCTTC. The chain joins TRBV6-5 to TRBJ2-1; tentatively, D is TRBD2 (6 bases). The CDR3 extends over 17 amino acids. Germline V gene sequence: CDR1 MNHEY, CDR2 SVGAGI. V was clipped by 0 bases and J by 2 bases, with 14 bases between them.

The chain employs TRBV5-5 and TRBJ2-7, with 11 bases lining up with TRBD1. The CDR3 has 15 residues. The V and J ends lost 5 bases and 6 bases, in that order; junction bases with no gene match: 10. The germline V gene has CDR1 SGHKS and CDR2 YYEKEE (reference sequence). The CDR3 spells CASSSAGTGGGEQYF. The CDR3 region has the DNA TGTGCCAGCAGTTCCGCCGGGACAGGGGGAGGCGAGCAGTACTTC.

About this clonotype itself: An end of the junction does not agree with germline; a read error may underlie this. The V gene is TRBV12-3 or TRBV12-4, the J gene TRBJ2-1; a possible D gene is TRBD1 (5 bases). The CDR3 contains 15 residues. This chain's CDR3 is CASSATGFSCNEQFF. The CDR3 DNA reads TGTGCCAGCAGTGCTACAGGTTTCTCCTGCAATGAGCAGTTCTTC.

This clonotype has ten or more counts. In nucleotides, the CDR3 is TGTGCCAGCAGTGCGACAGGGCTTGTAGGAATTGTGGCCAACGTCCTGACTTTC. Translating gives CASSATGLVGIVANVLTF. This chain connects TRBV28 to TRBJ2-6; 7 positions agree with TRBD1. Germline CDR1 reads MDHEN; CDR2 reads SYDVKM. With V trimmed by 5 bases and J by 6 bases, 16 bases remained unmatched. This CDR3 is 18 amino acids long.

The count of this clonotype is one. The rearrangement uses TRBV5-1 and TRBJ2-5, with D unresolved. The CDR3 sequence is 13 residues long. The V end lost 2 bases, the J end lost 5 bases, and 10 bases lay between the germline ends. Germline V gene sequence: CDR1 SGHRS, CDR2 YFSETQ. CDR3 region: CASSFSARETQYF. CDR3 nucleotides: TGCGCCAGCAGCTTTTCGGCCCGGGAGACCCAGTACTTC.

This clonotype has at least ten counts. The J gene is TRBJ2-1, the V gene TRBV20-1; 7 bases map to TRBD1. The ends lost 0 bases at V and 1 base at J; junction bases unmatched: 3. The CDR3 is 15 amino acids. Germline CDR1 reads DFQATT; CDR2 reads SNEGSKA (reference sequence). The CDR3 DNA is TGCAGTGCTAGAGACGGGGACAGATCCTACAATGAGCAGTTCTTC. Protein product: CSARDGDRSYNEQFF.

This clonotype came up a few times. The genes are TRBV7-9 and TRBJ2-1, with D unresolved. The ends were cut back, 1 base at V and 6 bases at J, with 4 bases in the middle. Looked up from germline, CDR1 is SEHNR and CDR2 is FQNEAQ (reference sequence). This CDR3 is 12 amino acids long. The CDR3 DNA reads TGTGCCAGCAGCTTAGTTATCAATGAGCAGTTCTTC. Translation: CASSLVINEQFF.

This clonotype was seen a few times. CDR3 residues: CATSRDQPGAATQYF. In nucleotides, the CDR3 is TGTGCCACCAGCAGAGATCAGCCTGGCGCGGCGACGCAGTATTTT. The chain couples TRBV15 to TRBJ2-3; D not resolved. The germline gives CDR1 LNHNV, CDR2 YYDKDF (reference sequence). V was shortened by 0 bases and J by 9 bases, with 16 bases between the two germline ends. The CDR3 consists of 15 residues.

For this clonotype: Being one base from a much bigger clone, this may be a read error. This chain uses TRBV12-3 or TRBV12-4 with TRBJ1-2; 7 bases match TRBD1. CDR3 length: 13 amino acids. The CDR3 DNA follows: TGTGGCAGCAGTACCGGACAGGACTATGGCTACACCTTC. Translated, it gives CGSSTGQDYGYTF.

At least ten counts were recorded for this clonotype. This rearrangement joins TRBV12-3 or TRBV12-4 to TRBJ1-2, with D perhaps matching TRBD1 (5 bases). The CDR3 runs to 14 residues. V was shortened by 6 bases and J by 3 bases, with 14 bases between the two germline ends. CDR3 sequence reads: CASSLGGTDYGYTF. The CDR3 nucleotides are TGTGCCAGCAGCCTCGGTGGGACGGACTATGGCTACACCTTC.

This clonotype has at least ten counts. The J gene is TRBJ2-3, the V gene TRBV28, with 13 bases that match TRBD2. Germline V gives CDR1 MDHEN, CDR2 SYDVKM. V shed 6 bases and J 0 bases; nucleotides not matched to a gene: 6. The CDR3 has 17 residues. CDR3 region: CASSRGGLAGSTDTQYF. The CDR3 DNA is TGTGCCAGCAGCCGAGGGGGACTAGCGGGAAGCACAGATACGCAGTATTTT.

This clonotype was counted many times. As DNA, the CDR3 is TGTGCCAGCAACCAAGGGACAGGGAGGAGAGAGCAGTACTTC. This sequence encodes CASNQGTGRREQYF. V is TRBV6-2 or TRBV6-3 and J is TRBJ2-7; 9 bases are shared with TRBD1. Germline assignment: CDR1 MNHEY and CDR2 SVGEGT. This CDR3 region has 14 residues. After removal of 7 bases from V and 7 bases from J, the junction contained 11 bases not matched to a gene.

The chain uses TRBV5-1 and TRBJ2-2; TRBD1 or TRBD2 may be the D gene (6 bases each). V lost 3 bases, J lost 3 bases, and 12 bases lay in between. The CDR3 is 15 amino acids. Germline values: CDR1 SGHRS, CDR2 YFSETQ. The CDR3 DNA follows: TGCGCCAGCAGCTCCGGAGGGGGGCACACCGGGGAGCTGTTTTTT. Protein product: CASSSGGGHTGELFF.

This clonotype has at least ten counts. This chain connects TRBV24-1 to TRBJ1-5, with TRBD1 as a possible D gene (6 bases). The CDR3 extends over 13 amino acids. CDR1 KGHDR and CDR2 SFDVKD come from the germline V gene. Trimming shortened V by 4 bases and J by 7 bases, and 10 bases separated the two germline ends. The CDR3, as DNA: TGTGCCACCAGTGAATACAGGGACCAGCCCCAGCATTTT. Translation gives CATSEYRDQPQHF.

This clonotype was detected only a few times. Being one base from a much bigger clone, this may be a read error. Here the CDR3 reads CASSPENRYGQYF. The CDR3 coding sequence is TGCGCCAGCAGTCCGGAGAATCGCTACGGGCAGTACTTC. The rearrangement joins TRBV5-1 to TRBJ2-7; D remains unclear. The CDR3 extends over 13 amino acids. CDR1 and CDR2 (germline): SGHRS, YFSETQ.

This clonotype was counted at least ten times. The chain recombines TRBV12-3 or TRBV12-4 with TRBJ1-5; tentative D call: TRBD1 (6 bases). This CDR3 comprises 16 residues. V was clipped by 3 bases and J by 11 bases, with 23 bases between them. Here the CDR3 reads CASSLNPGGRGVAQHF. As DNA, the CDR3 is TGTGCCAGCAGTTTGAATCCAGGCGGCAGGGGAGTGGCCCAGCATTTT.

This clonotype was observed at least ten times. The rearrangement uses TRBV19 and TRBJ1-5; 9 positions agree with TRBD1. This CDR3 is built from 19 residues. The V segment lost 5 bases and the J segment 0 bases; nucleotides outside the gene matches: 14. Germline V CDR1 and CDR2: LNHDA, SQIVND (reference sequence). CDR3 DNA: TGTGCCAGTAGTGGGGACAGGGACTGGATTGGCTATAGCAATCAGCCCCAGCATTTT. Encoded protein: CASSGDRDWIGYSNQPQHF.

V is TRBV19 and J is TRBJ2-1, with TRBD2 matching over 11 bases. The ends lost 3 bases at V and 7 bases at J; junction bases unmatched: 5. Per the germline V gene, CDR1 is LNHDA and CDR2 is SQIVND (reference sequence). CDR3 size: 15 residues. Written as DNA, the CDR3 is TGTGCCAGTAGTATGGGGACTAGCGGCCATAATGAGCAGTTCTTC. Translation gives CASSMGTSGHNEQFF.

In this sample, this clonotype turned up many times. The V and J genes are TRBV19 and TRBJ1-1; no firm D call. The germline gives CDR1 LNHDA, CDR2 SQIVND (reference sequence). The CDR3 is 13 amino acids. The germline V and J ends were trimmed by 7 bases and 1 base, with 10 bases remaining between them. The CDR3 reads CASKDLTNTEAFF. The DNA for the CDR3 is TGTGCCAGTAAGGACTTGACGAACACTGAAGCTTTCTTT.

There are many counts of this clonotype. The rearrangement joins TRBV6-1 to TRBJ2-1; a possible D gene is TRBD2 (5 bases). Germline V gene lookup returns CDR1 MNHNS and CDR2 SASEGT. CDR3 length: 14 residues. With 6 bases removed from V and 6 bases from J, the gap between germline ends came to 15 bases. The CDR3 sequence is CASRGHSGSNEQFF. The CDR3 DNA reads TGTGCCAGCAGGGGTCACAGCGGATCCAATGAGCAGTTCTTC.

In its sample, this clonotype was seen many times. This chain links TRBV6-1 with TRBJ2-7, with 8 positions matching TRBD1. Germline V gives CDR1 MNHNS, CDR2 SASEGT. The CDR3 sequence is 15 residues long. Germline trimming cut 2 bases from V and 1 base from J; bases unmatched to any gene: 4. CDR3: CASSETGGSSYEQYF. Here the CDR3 DNA reads TGTGCCAGCAGTGAAACAGGGGGGTCGTCCTACGAGCAGTACTTC.

This clonotype was detected ten times or more. The chain recombines TRBV5-4 with TRBJ2-1, with D possibly being TRBD2 (6 bases). From germline, CDR1 is SGHNT and CDR2 YYREEE (reference sequence). This CDR3 is built from 16 residues. V lost 5 bases to trimming and J lost 4 bases, with 19 bases between them. CDR3 residues: CASSHKFQGTYNEQFF. The CDR3, as DNA: TGTGCCAGCAGTCATAAATTTCAAGGGACTTACAATGAGCAGTTCTTC. Supplemented by reference TRBV5-4 and TRBJ2-1, the full variable domain reads ETGVTQSPTHLIKTRGQQVTLRCSSQSGHNTVSWYQQALGQGPQFIFQYYREEENGRGNFPPRFSGLQFPNYSSELNVNALELDDSALYLCASSHKFQGTYNEQFFGPGTRLTVL.

In its sample, this clonotype was seen many times. The genes are TRBV27 and TRBJ2-7; 8 bases match TRBD1. The V segment lost 6 bases and the J segment 3 bases; nucleotides outside the gene matches: 7. Per the germline V gene, CDR1 is MNHEY and CDR2 is SMNVEV (reference sequence). The CDR3 extends over 14 amino acids. The CDR3 loop reads CASRPGTGIYEQYF. As DNA, the CDR3 is TGTGCCAGCAGGCCCGGGACAGGAATCTACGAGCAGTACTTC.

There are a few counts of this clonotype. CDR3 in amino acids: CASSLVSGTRTEAFF. CDR3 nucleotides: TGTGCCAGCAGCTTAGTGTCGGGGACGCGCACTGAAGCTTTCTTT. This chain joins TRBV13 and TRBJ1-1; D is possibly TRBD1 (5 bases). The germline V gene has CDR1 PRHDT and CDR2 FYEKMQ (reference sequence). V lost 1 base and J 4 bases, leaving 13 bases between the germline ends. CDR3 length: 15 amino acids.

This clonotype was found many times. The V call is TRBV3-1, the J call TRBJ2-1, with D uncertain. This CDR3 has 12 residues. Germline V gives CDR1 LGHDT, CDR2 YNNKEL (reference sequence). Trimming shortened V by 6 bases and J by 15 bases, and 18 bases separated the two germline ends. CDR3 residues: CASSDPLERRFF. The DNA for the CDR3 is TGTGCCAGCAGTGACCCGTTAGAAAGGAGGTTCTTC.

V is TRBV24-1 and J is TRBJ1-2; D gene unclear. The V end lost 4 bases, the J end lost 2 bases, and 10 bases lay between the germline ends. Germline assignment: CDR1 KGHDR and CDR2 SFDVKD. The CDR3 extends over 14 amino acids. CDR3 loop: CATSDHTVNYGYTF. The CDR3 bases are TGTGCCACCAGTGACCATACAGTGAACTATGGCTACACCTTC.

This clonotype occurred many times. The chain recombines TRBV3-1 with TRBJ2-1, with TRBD2 matching over 10 bases. After removal of 3 bases from V and 5 bases from J, the junction contained 7 bases not matched to a gene. Per germline, CDR1 LGHDT and CDR2 YNNKEL (reference sequence). The length of the CDR3 is 16 residues. The CDR3 DNA reads TGTGCCAGCAGCCACTCGCTAGCGGGGGAAGACAATGAGCAGTTCTTC. Translating gives CASSHSLAGEDNEQFF.